This T cell receptor beta chain emerged from a study of neurological immune-mediated disorders. TCRdb recomputed calls from the 5' RACE reads with MiXCR, one row per CDR3 protein. Of around 67,000 distinct CDR3 sequences detected, 5.2% appear once; the ten largest clones hold 7.4%. The length of the CDR3 is 15 residues. CDR1 is SGHDN and CDR2 is FVKESK in the germline V gene. J lost 6 bases, V lost 5 bases, and 5 bases had no gene match. This clonotype was counted at least ten times. The chain carries TRBV14 and TRBJ2-3; 13 positions agree with TRBD2. This clonotype originated in a man between 18 and 29 years old with multiple sclerosis. Sequencing was performed on PBMCs. CDR3 nucleotides: TGTGCCAGCAGCACTAGCGGGAGGGCCACCGATACGCAGTATTTT. This sequence encodes CASSTSGRATDTQYF.